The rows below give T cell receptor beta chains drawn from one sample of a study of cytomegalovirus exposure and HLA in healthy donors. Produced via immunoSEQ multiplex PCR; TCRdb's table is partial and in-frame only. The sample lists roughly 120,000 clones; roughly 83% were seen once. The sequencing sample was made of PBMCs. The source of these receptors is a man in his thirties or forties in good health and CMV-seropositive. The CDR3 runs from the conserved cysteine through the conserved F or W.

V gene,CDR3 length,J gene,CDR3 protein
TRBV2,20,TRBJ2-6,CASSTGTTFGTGSGANGLTF
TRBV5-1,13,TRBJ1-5,CASSLTGNQPQHF
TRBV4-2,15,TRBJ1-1,CASSQDGQGYTEAFF
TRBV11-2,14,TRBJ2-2,CASTVTSGTGELFF
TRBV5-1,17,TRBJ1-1,CASRPMRGAIWDTEAFF
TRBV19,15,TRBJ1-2,CASNDRPGNFYGYTF
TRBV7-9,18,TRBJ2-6,CASSLAGAGRSGANGLTF
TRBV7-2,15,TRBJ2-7,CASSSQAGGFHEQYF
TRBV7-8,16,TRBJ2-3,CASSSPGGPLTDTQYF
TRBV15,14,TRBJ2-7,CATSIVLGGYEQYF
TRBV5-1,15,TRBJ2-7,CASSFTGTGGDEQYF
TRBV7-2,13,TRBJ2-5,CASSFSSLGTQYF
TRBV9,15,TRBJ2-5,CASSTAWGRQETQYF
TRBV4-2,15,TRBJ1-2,CASSQLTGGAGGYTF
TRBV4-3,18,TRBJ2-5,CASSQDASGRSVGETQYF
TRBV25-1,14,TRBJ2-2,CASSRVGGTGELFF
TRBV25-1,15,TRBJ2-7,CASSDPPTGTYEQYF
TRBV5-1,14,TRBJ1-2,CASSPIAANYGYTF
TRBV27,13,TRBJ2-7,CASSIGSRYEQYF
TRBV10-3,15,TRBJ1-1,CAISETGGPNTEAFF
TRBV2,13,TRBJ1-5,CASRRDSNQPQHF
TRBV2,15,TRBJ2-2,CASTRTSPNTGELFF
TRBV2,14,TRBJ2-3,CASRVRAVTDTQYF
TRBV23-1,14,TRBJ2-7,CASSLHSHGYEQYF
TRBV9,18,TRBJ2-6,CASTRSRAGGSGANVLTF
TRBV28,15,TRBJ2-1,CASSLGQFTIREQFF
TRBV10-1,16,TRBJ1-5,CASSESRGGTSQPQHF
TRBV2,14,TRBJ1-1,CASRVDSSLTEAFF
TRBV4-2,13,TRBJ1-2,CASSQDRGGGYTF
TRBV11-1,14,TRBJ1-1,CASSVKTGNTEAFF
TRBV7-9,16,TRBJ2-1,CASSLAAGGPGDEQFF
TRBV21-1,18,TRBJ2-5,CASSKAGFTSAGPETQYF
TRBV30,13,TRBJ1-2,CAWSPLSGSGYTF
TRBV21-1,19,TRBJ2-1,CASSEVGDRGPYYYNEQFF
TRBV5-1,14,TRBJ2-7,CASSAAGNSYEQYF
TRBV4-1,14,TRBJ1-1,CASSSRQGDTEAFF
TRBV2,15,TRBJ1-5,CASSQYRGSNQPQHF
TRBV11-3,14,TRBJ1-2,CASSLGRTNYGYTF
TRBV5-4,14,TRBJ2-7,CASSLPGGNYEQYF
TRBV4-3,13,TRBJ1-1,CASSQDRNTEAFF
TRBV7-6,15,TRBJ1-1,CASSRLQGLNTEAFF
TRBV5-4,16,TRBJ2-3,CASSLDTSVRTDTQYF
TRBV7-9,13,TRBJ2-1,CASSLFGENEQFF
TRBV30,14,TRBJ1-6,CAWTEGVANSPLHF
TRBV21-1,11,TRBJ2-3,CATRVRDTQYF
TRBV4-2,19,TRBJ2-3,CASSQERGLAGSGTDTQYF
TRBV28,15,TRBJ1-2,CASSTTSDRGYGYTF
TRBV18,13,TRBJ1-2,CASSPGGRGWNTF
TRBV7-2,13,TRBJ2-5,CASSPDRGVTQYF
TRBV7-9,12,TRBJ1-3,CASSRQGNTIYF
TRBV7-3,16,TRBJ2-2,CASSATRDRRTGELFF
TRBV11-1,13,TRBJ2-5,CASSLAPSETQYF
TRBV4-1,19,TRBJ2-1,CASSQMLAGGSAIYNEQFF
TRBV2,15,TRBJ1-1,CASSELAGGYTEAFF
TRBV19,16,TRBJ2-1,CASEGWRGAPYNEQFF